The 2 T cell receptor beta chains in this list originate from one sample, sequenced in a study of monozygotic twins with inflammatory bowel disease. TCRdb re-analyzed the 5' RACE reads; it lists each CDR3 protein once, without DNA. The sample includes more than 350,000 distinct CDR3 sequences. The sequencing sample was made of blood. These receptors originate from a human donor with ulcerative colitis or Crohn's disease, or a healthy co-twin of an affected twin (not recorded which).

The chain recombines TRBV27 with TRBJ2-7; TCRdb outputs TRBD1, but without DNA this stays unchecked. Germline V gives CDR1 MNHEY, CDR2 SMNVEV (reference sequence). The CDR3 has 15 amino acids. This CDR3 is CASNRAGRGIDEQYF.

J is TRBJ2-1 and V is TRBV28; the TRBD2 assignment by TCRdb is unverifiable without DNA. The CDR3 totals 16 residues. The germline V gene encodes CDR1 MDHEN and CDR2 SYDVKM. The CDR3 loop is CASSLRAGGPSNGQFF.